This T cell receptor beta chain is from a study of T-cell reconstitution after alpha-beta-depleted transplantation in children. Unique molecular identifiers were used in preparing the TCRbeta library. TCRdb ran MiXCR on the PCR reads and lists one entry per CDR3 protein. The sample includes roughly 500,000 distinct CDR3 sequences, 30% to 35% of them seen just once. V shed 5 bases and J shed 9 bases, with 19 bases lying between them. Germline assignment: CDR1 SQVTM and CDR2 ANQGSEA. The CDR3 length is 13 residues. The TCR was taken from a human donor who donated a stem cell graft to a child with aplastic anemia. Here the sequenced sample was PBMCs from the stem cell graft donor, taken from the stem cell graft. The V and J genes are TRBV29-1 and TRBJ1-2, with D unresolved. CDR3 sequence reads: CSVWKEVARSYTF. The CDR3 DNA follows: TGCAGCGTTTGGAAGGAGGTCGCTCGGAGCTACACCTTC.